The clone carrying this T cell receptor (beta chain) was detected only once. This sample was included in a study of blood T cell repertoires in COVID-19. As for the study in general: The samples span acute and convalescent COVID-19 from the United States, Italy and Spain.

Participants came from 24 US areas, aged roughly 18 to 90 years. Cohort assignment relied on participant-reported clinical history. Authors' processing steps: Nucleated cell number was recorded as an estimate derived from reference gene primer amplification. Only in-frame clones appear in the TCRdb table, and some are missing; sequencing was by immunoSEQ multiplex PCR. The D gene and trimming were derived from the DNA, and the V and J assignments and clone size from that table. The table has around 220,000 clones, 90% seen once; the top ten hold about 15%. The CDR3 is made up of 13 amino acids. Per the germline V gene, CDR1 is KGHSH and CDR2 is LQKENI. With 3 bases removed from V and 4 bases from J, the gap between germline ends came to 9 bases.

The sequence came from a man aged 30-40 years who had been exposed to COVID-19. The genes are TRBV18 and TRBJ1-1; the D is unclear. Sequencing used PBMCs or T cells enriched from blood (not recorded which). The CDR3: CASSPFTGTEAFF. DNA of the CDR3: TGTGCCAGCTCACCCTTTACGGGCACTGAAGCTTTCTTT.